The clone carrying this T cell receptor beta chain has a handful of counts. Its target is unknown. The source of the sample is a study of cytomegalovirus exposure and HLA in healthy donors. Study summary: The study placed approximately 81% of its 350 to 450 genotyped donors in the Caucasian-associated ancestry cluster.

Study observations and caveats: Sequencing likely produced, as an artifact, a cluster of highly shared sequence variants. Information on immune exposure was restricted to one variable (CMV serostatus).

The length of the CDR3 is 16 residues. CDR1 and CDR2 from the germline V gene are SGHRS and YFSETQ. With 2 bases clipped from V and 4 bases from J, the junction kept 8 bases outside the gene matches. Donors counted as nominally healthy when sampled, yet unrecorded immune exposures were likely. It was with 60 Vbeta and 13 Jbeta primers that the PCR ran. Sequenced by immunoSEQ multiplex PCR; TCRdb stores in-frame clones only, minus some. The sample includes some 80,000 clones, about 78% of them seen just once. The sequence derives from a man aged 35 to 55 in good health and CMV-seronegative. The sequencing input was PBMCs. The gene calls are TRBV5-1 and TRBJ1-5; 8 nucleotides align to TRBD1. CDR3 loop: CASSLTTGTGNQPQHF. Written as DNA, the CDR3 is TGCGCCAGCAGCTTAACCACCGGGACAGGTAATCAGCCCCAGCATTTT.